Sequencing of this T cell receptor beta chain was carried out in a study of blood T cells in healthy people across ages. The use of a sample-barcoded 5' primer and a J-beta primer mix characterized a second PCR of roughly 7 to 12 cycles. TCRdb reanalysed the 5' RACE reads using MiXCR and keeps one entry per CDR3 protein. The table shows 700,000 or so distinct CDR3 sequences, with about a fifth occurring only once. Each sample yielded at least 6 million isolated PBMCs. The V gene's germline CDR1 is SGHTA and CDR2 FQGTGA. This CDR3 has 16 amino acids. This clonotype showed up just a few times. The target antigen is unknown. Overall study findings and caveats: Naive CD4+ cell counts and diversity both ran higher in long-lived than in aged donors.

This receptor was taken from a man between 65 and 85 years old in good health. V and J are TRBV7-3 and TRBJ2-5; TRBD2 agrees at 11 bases. The J call may be faulty, since TRBJ2-1 better matches the DNA end. Sequenced sample: blood. Here the CDR3 reads CASSPHGTSGNNEQFF. CDR3 DNA: TGTGCCAGCAGCCCACACGGGACTAGCGGCAACAATGAGCAGTTCTTC.